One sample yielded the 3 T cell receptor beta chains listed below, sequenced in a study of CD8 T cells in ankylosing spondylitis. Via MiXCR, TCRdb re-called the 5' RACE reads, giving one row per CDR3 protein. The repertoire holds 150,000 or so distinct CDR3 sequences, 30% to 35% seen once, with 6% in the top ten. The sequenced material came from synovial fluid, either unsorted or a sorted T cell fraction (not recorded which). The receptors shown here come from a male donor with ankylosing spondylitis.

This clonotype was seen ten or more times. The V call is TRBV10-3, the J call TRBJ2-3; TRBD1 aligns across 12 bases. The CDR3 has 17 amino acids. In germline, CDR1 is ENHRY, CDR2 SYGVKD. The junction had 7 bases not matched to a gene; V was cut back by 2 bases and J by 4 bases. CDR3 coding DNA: TGTGCCATCAGTGAGCCCCGGGACAGGGGGCTTTCAGATACGCAGTATTTT. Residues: CAISEPRDRGLSDTQYF.

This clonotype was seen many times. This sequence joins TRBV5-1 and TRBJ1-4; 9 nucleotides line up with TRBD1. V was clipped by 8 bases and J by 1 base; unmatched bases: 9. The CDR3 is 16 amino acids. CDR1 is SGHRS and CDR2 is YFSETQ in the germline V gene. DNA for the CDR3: TGCGCCAGTAAAACAGGGGGCGCCGGAACTAATGAAAAACTGTTTTTT. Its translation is CASKTGGAGTNEKLFF.

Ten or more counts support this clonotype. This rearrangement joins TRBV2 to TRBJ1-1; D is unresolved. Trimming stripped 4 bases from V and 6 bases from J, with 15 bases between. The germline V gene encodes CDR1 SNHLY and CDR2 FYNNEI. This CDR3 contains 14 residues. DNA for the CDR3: TGTGCCAGCAGTGGTTGGGGAGGGTCAGCTGAAGCTTTCTTT. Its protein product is CASSGWGGSAEAFF.